Shown below are 3 T cell receptor beta chains from a single sample sequenced in a study of T-cell memory formation after mild COVID-19. In TCRdb, the 5' RACE reads were re-called with MiXCR into one record per CDR3 protein. The sample lists some 160,000 distinct CDR3 sequences; roughly a third were seen once. The sample comprised PBMCs or a T cell subset sorted from them (not recorded which). All receptors come from an adult woman who had mild COVID-19 (a few samples of this study predate the infection). Cell type and time point are not known.

This clonotype was seen a handful of times. The chain recombines TRBV6-5 with TRBJ2-5; D may be TRBD2 (6 bases). V lost 2 bases and J lost 5, with 12 bases in between. Germline V gene lookup returns CDR1 MNHEY and CDR2 SVGAGI. CDR3 length equals 14 residues. In DNA, the CDR3 is TGTGCCAGCAGTTACGTGGCGGGGCCGGAGACCCAGTACTTC. As protein: CASSYVAGPETQYF.

The J gene is TRBJ2-1, the V gene TRBV18; 11 nucleotides agree with TRBD2. V lost 4 bases to trimming and J lost 3 bases; unmatched junction nucleotides: 2. The CDR3 is 15 amino acids. CDR1 KGHSH and CDR2 LQKENI come from the germline V gene. The CDR3, as DNA: TGTGCCAGCTCACAGACTAGCGGGGACTACAATGAGCAGTTCTTC. Translation: CASSQTSGDYNEQFF.

The V call is TRBV6-5, the J call TRBJ1-4; D uncertain. This CDR3 is built from 15 residues. Germline V CDR1 and CDR2: MNHEY, SVGAGI. V was pared by 2 bases and J by 7 bases, with 14 bases between. The CDR3 DNA reads as TGTGCCAGCAGTTACCACCCCGGGGAAAGTGAAAAACTGTTTTTT. Translating it yields CASSYHPGESEKLFF.